The clone carrying this T cell receptor (beta chain) was recorded at least ten times. What it binds is unknown. These data belong to a study of T cell repertoires in cytomegalovirus infection. Across the study: Signatures in public TCR beta sequences pointed to both CMV infection and matching HLA type.

TCRdb itself ran the reads through MiXCR, one entry per CDR3 protein. The sample shows roughly 120,000 distinct CDR3 sequences, 10% of them seen only once. Whole-study results and caveats: Ex vivo, HLA-C-restricted CMV-specific TCR beta clonotypes prevailed over the rest of the response. Adding up the frequency of public TCR beta families identified people who carried CMV plus the relevant HLA.

Sample: PBMCs, sequenced either directly or after in vitro stimulation (not recorded which). The clonotype was recovered from a human donor in good health (CMV status not recorded). Some clones in this sample may be carry-over from other donors' samples.

CDR3 DNA sequence: TGTGCCAGCAGTCTCGATTTTGGTCTGAACACTGAAGCTTTCTTT. Its translation is CASSLDFGLNTEAFF. The J gene is TRBJ1-1, the V gene TRBV27, with D uncertain. The ends were cut back, 5 bases at V and 0 bases at J, with 13 bases in the middle. The CDR3 has 15 amino acids. The V gene's germline CDR1 is MNHEY and CDR2 SMNVEV (reference sequence).